This record looks at one T cell receptor beta chain sequence and its context. Germline assignment: CDR1 SGDLS and CDR2 YYNGEE. The CDR3 spans 16 residues. The UMIs contained a 6-nucleotide sample barcode. They were added by template switching during cDNA synthesis. From its re-call of the 5' RACE reads, TCRdb lists each CDR3 protein once, without DNA. The clone table shows about 300,000 distinct CDR3 sequences, with the ten largest holding 5.6%. This specimen comes from a study of monozygotic twins with inflammatory bowel disease. This TCR was recovered from a human donor with ulcerative colitis or Crohn's disease, or a healthy co-twin of an affected twin (not recorded which). The V call is TRBV9, the J call TRBJ2-3. The specimen sequenced was blood. The CDR3 sequence is CASSVASGGGTDTQYF.